These T cell receptor beta chains were read from a single sample in a study of blood T cell repertoires in COVID-19. Here immunoSEQ multiplex PCR was the method, and the copy in TCRdb shows in-frame clones only, minus some. The sample consists of some 320,000 clones, about 90% of them appearing once. Sequencing input: peripheral blood. Receptor source: a woman aged 45-60 years who had recovered from COVID-19. The CDR3 runs from the conserved cysteine through the conserved F or W. The order of the fields is J gene, V gene, D gene, clone size, CDR3 DNA, CDR3 protein. A D gene is named only where the DNA matches it firmly. Rows give clone size only sometimes, using once, few, many, or a class for an expanded clone.

TRBJ2-2 | TRBV4-1 | NA | NA | TGCGCCAGCAGCCAAGATTGGGGAGCAATCACCGGGGAGCTGTTTTTT | CASSQDWGAITGELFF
TRBJ2-1 | TRBV6-4 | NA | NA | TGTGCCAGCAGCCCCGGGGGAGAGAGCAATGAGCAGTTCTTC | CASSPGGESNEQFF
TRBJ1-6 | TRBV27 | TRBD1 | NA | TGTGCCAGCAGTTCTACAGGGACAGGAGGTAATTCACCCCTCCACTTT | CASSSTGTGGNSPLHF
TRBJ2-7 | TRBV4-1 | TRBD1 | NA | TGCGCCAGCAGCCAGGGACAGGGGACTACCTACGAGCAGTACTTC | CASSQGQGTTYEQYF
TRBJ2-7 | TRBV5-4 | TRBD1 | NA | TGTGCCAGCAGCTTGCAGGGGGCCTCCTACGAGCAGTACTTC | CASSLQGASYEQYF
TRBJ2-1 | TRBV19 | TRBD2 | NA | TGTGCCAGTAGTATAAAAAGCGGGGGTCTGCAGTTCTTC | CASSIKSGGLQFF
TRBJ1-2 | TRBV20-1 | NA | once | TGCAGTGCTAGAGATCCCAATGGCTACACCTTC | CSARDPNGYTF
TRBJ2-2 | TRBV3-1/TRBV3-2 | TRBD1 | NA | TGTGCCAGCAGCCCGCGAAGACAGGGTCGGATCACCGGGGAGCTGTTTTTT | CASSPRRQGRITGELFF
TRBJ1-6 | TRBV4-1 | TRBD1 | NA | TGCGCCAGCAGCTCGACAGGGAATTCACCCCTCCACTTT | CASSSTGNSPLHF
TRBJ1-1 | TRBV1 | NA | NA | TGCACCAGCAAAACCCGGGACAGGGGGCAAGCTTTCTTT | CTSKTRDRGQAFF
TRBJ1-4 | TRBV7-9 | NA | NA | TGTGCCAGCAGCTTAGAACAGGGAATTGAAAAACTGTTTTTT | CASSLEQGIEKLFF
TRBJ1-2 | TRBV6-2/TRBV6-3 | NA | NA | TGTGCCAGCAGTCAGGGGAAAGGCTACACCTTC | CASSQGKGYTF
TRBJ1-5 | TRBV4-3 | NA | many | TGCGCCAGCAGCCGCCTGACAGGCCCCAATCAGCCCCAGCATTTT | CASSRLTGPNQPQHF
TRBJ2-3 | TRBV30 | TRBD2 | once | TGTGCCCGAACTAGTGGGGGGGTAACAGATACGCAGTATTTT | CARTSGGVTDTQYF
TRBJ2-2 | TRBV7-9 | TRBD1 | NA | TGTGCCAGCAGCCCCAGGGGGCAGGGCGGGGAGCTGTTTTTT | CASSPRGQGGELFF
TRBJ2-7 | TRBV28 | NA | NA | TGTGCCAGCAGTTCCCCTGTGGGGGGGGCAGACTCCTACGAGCAGTACTTC | CASSSPVGGADSYEQYF
TRBJ1-2 | TRBV6-5 | TRBD1 | NA | TGTGCCAGCAGAGCCAGGGACAGGGCCTATGGCTACACCTTC | CASRARDRAYGYTF
TRBJ2-2 | TRBV6-4 | TRBD2 | NA | TGTGCCAGCAGTCCTTCTGGGGGACTAGCCGCCGGGGAGCTGTTTTTT | CASSPSGGLAAGELFF
TRBJ1-2 | TRBV7-2 | TRBD1 | NA | TGTGCCAGCAGCTTTGAGACAGGGGGCGATTATGGCTACACCTTC | CASSFETGGDYGYTF
TRBJ1-5 | TRBV19 | NA | NA | TGTGCCAGTAGTATATACGCTGGGGGGGATCAGCCCCAGCATTTT | CASSIYAGGDQPQHF
TRBJ2-1 | TRBV7-2 | TRBD1 | NA | TGTGCCAGCAGCCCGAGACAGGGGGGCTACAATGAGCAGTTCTTC | CASSPRQGGYNEQFF
TRBJ1-2 | TRBV24-1 | TRBD1 | NA | TGTGCCACCAGTGACCCGGACAGGGGGGACTATGGCTACACCTTC | CATSDPDRGDYGYTF
TRBJ2-1 | TRBV19 | TRBD2 | NA | TGTGCCACTCAGGGACTAGCGGGGTACAATGAGCAGTTCTTC | CATQGLAGYNEQFF
TRBJ1-3 | TRBV7-2 | NA | NA | TGTGCCAGCAGCTCCCCAGGAAACACCATATATTTT | CASSSPGNTIYF
TRBJ1-2 | TRBV19 | TRBD1 | NA | TGTGCCAGTAACAGGGGGCGAGCTAACTATGGCTACACCTTC | CASNRGRANYGYTF
TRBJ2-7 | TRBV10-2 | TRBD2 | NA | TGCGCCAGCAGTTTCAAGCGGGGCTACGAGCAGTACTTC | CASSFKRGYEQYF